The rows below give T cell receptor beta chains drawn from one sample of a study of immune evolution from preneoplasia to lung adenocarcinoma. TCRdb's table, derived via immunoSEQ multiplex PCR, lists solely in-frame clones and lacks some. The table records 9,000 to 10,000 clones, around 90% of them present only once. Sequenced: FFPE invasive lung adenocarcinoma tissue. The origin of the receptors is a person aged 65-85 years with invasive lung adenocarcinoma. Some clones in this sample may be carry-over from other donors' samples. The CDR3 runs from the conserved cysteine through the conserved F or W. Each record gives: J gene, clone size, D gene, V gene, CDR3 DNA, CDR3 protein. D genes are given only for firm matches. Size is stated for part of the rows, as once, few or many counts, or as a class when the clone is expanded.

J gene: TRBJ2-7; clone size: -; D gene: -; V gene: TRBV5-6; CDR3 DNA: TGTGCCAGCACCCTACGTCCCGGCCCCTATAGCTCCTACGAGCAGTACTTC; CDR3 protein: CASTLRPGPYSSYEQYF
J gene: TRBJ2-1; clone size: -; D gene: TRBD2; V gene: TRBV28; CDR3 DNA: TGTGCCAGCACCTCTCCGGGACTAGCGAGGGAGCAGTTCTTC; CDR3 protein: CASTSPGLAREQFF
J gene: TRBJ1-2; clone size: -; D gene: TRBD1; V gene: TRBV6-5; CDR3 DNA: TGTGCCAGCAGTTACACCGGGACAGTCTATGGCTACACCTTC; CDR3 protein: CASSYTGTVYGYTF
J gene: TRBJ2-2; clone size: -; D gene: TRBD2; V gene: TRBV6-4; CDR3 DNA: TGTGCCAGTACAGCGGGGGATAAACCCGGGGAGCTGTTTTTT; CDR3 protein: CASTAGDKPGELFF
J gene: TRBJ2-2; clone size: -; D gene: -; V gene: TRBV9; CDR3 DNA: TGTGCCAGCAGCGTAGAGGACGGGAACACCGGGGAGCTGTTTTTT; CDR3 protein: CASSVEDGNTGELFF
J gene: TRBJ2-1; clone size: -; D gene: -; V gene: TRBV28; CDR3 DNA: TGTGCCAGCAGACCAATCGGTCCCGCCAAATGGGGGTTCTTC; CDR3 protein: CASRPIGPAKWGFF
J gene: TRBJ2-5; clone size: -; D gene: -; V gene: TRBV9; CDR3 DNA: TGTGCCAGCAGCGCCACGGACAGCTCGATTCGGGCCGAAGAGACCCAGTACTTC; CDR3 protein: CASSATDSSIRAEETQYF
J gene: TRBJ2-5; clone size: once; D gene: -; V gene: TRBV28; CDR3 DNA: TGTGCCAGCAGTTTGTGGGTTCCCGGAAGGGCAGAGACCCAGTACTTC; CDR3 protein: CASSLWVPGRAETQYF
J gene: TRBJ2-3; clone size: -; D gene: TRBD2; V gene: TRBV5-1; CDR3 DNA: TGCGCCAGCAGCTTGGGAGTGGCTAGCGGGGGGATAGATACGCAGTATTTT; CDR3 protein: CASSLGVASGGIDTQYF
J gene: TRBJ2-7; clone size: -; D gene: -; V gene: TRBV6-5; CDR3 DNA: TGTGCCAGCAGTTACTCTTCGGGGGCCGAGCAGTACTTC; CDR3 protein: CASSYSSGAEQYF
J gene: TRBJ1-5; clone size: -; D gene: -; V gene: TRBV10-2; CDR3 DNA: TGCGCCAGCAGTGAGTCGTGGGGTCAGCCCCAGCATTTT; CDR3 protein: CASSESWGQPQHF
J gene: TRBJ2-2; clone size: -; D gene: TRBD1; V gene: TRBV4-1; CDR3 DNA: TGCGCCAGCAGCCAAGAGAACAGGGGGCTCTTTACCGGGGAGCTGTTTTTT; CDR3 protein: CASSQENRGLFTGELFF
J gene: TRBJ2-5; clone size: -; D gene: -; V gene: TRBV5-8; CDR3 DNA: TGTGCCAGCAGCTTGGTCGCGGCAGGAGGGGAGACCCAGTACTTC; CDR3 protein: CASSLVAAGGETQYF
J gene: TRBJ2-1; clone size: -; D gene: TRBD2; V gene: TRBV30; CDR3 DNA: TGTGCCTGGACGGGACTAGGTGTAAAGGGACTAGAGTACAATGAGCAGTTCTTC; CDR3 protein: CAWTGLGVKGLEYNEQFF
J gene: TRBJ1-5; clone size: -; D gene: TRBD1; V gene: TRBV6-5; CDR3 DNA: TGTGCCAGCAGTATGGGACAGGGGAACAATCAGCCCCAGCATTTT; CDR3 protein: CASSMGQGNNQPQHF
J gene: TRBJ2-1; clone size: -; D gene: -; V gene: TRBV11-2; CDR3 DNA: TGTGCCAGCAGCTCCGTCTGGAATGAGCAGTTCTTC; CDR3 protein: CASSSVWNEQFF
J gene: TRBJ2-1; clone size: -; D gene: -; V gene: TRBV7-9; CDR3 DNA: TGTGCCAGCAGCTTAGGAGGGGGGGGACAGTGGGAGTTCTTC; CDR3 protein: CASSLGGGGQWEFF
J gene: TRBJ2-1; clone size: once; D gene: TRBD1; V gene: TRBV9; CDR3 DNA: TGTGCCAGCAGCGCCCCCTCTAGGGACAGGTCGCGTAATGAGCAGTTCTTC; CDR3 protein: CASSAPSRDRSRNEQFF
J gene: TRBJ1-2; clone size: -; D gene: TRBD1; V gene: TRBV28; CDR3 DNA: TGTGCCAGCAGTTTCCCGGACAGGTCAGGCTACACCTTC; CDR3 protein: CASSFPDRSGYTF
J gene: TRBJ1-1; clone size: -; D gene: -; V gene: TRBV12-5; CDR3 DNA: TGTGCTAGTGTTTCCGGGCTAAACACTGAAGCTTTCTTT; CDR3 protein: CASVSGLNTEAFF
J gene: TRBJ1-1; clone size: once; D gene: -; V gene: TRBV30; CDR3 DNA: TGTGCCTGGAGTGCCCAGGCTAGAGCTTTCTTT; CDR3 protein: CAWSAQARAFF
J gene: TRBJ1-1; clone size: -; D gene: -; V gene: TRBV6-1; CDR3 DNA: TGTGCCAGCAGTGGGCAGCAGGTTGAAGCTTTCTTT; CDR3 protein: CASSGQQVEAFF
J gene: TRBJ2-5; clone size: -; D gene: TRBD2; V gene: TRBV11-2; CDR3 DNA: TGTGCCAGCAGCCCTGGGGGGGTACAAGAGACCCAGTACTTC; CDR3 protein: CASSPGGVQETQYF
J gene: TRBJ1-3; clone size: -; D gene: TRBD1; V gene: TRBV27; CDR3 DNA: TGTGCCTCCTCATGGCAGGGGGGCTCTGGAAACACCATATATTTT; CDR3 protein: CASSWQGGSGNTIYF
J gene: TRBJ1-3; clone size: once; D gene: -; V gene: TRBV19; CDR3 DNA: TGTGCCAGTAGTATTGGGTTCTCTGGAAACACCATATATTTT; CDR3 protein: CASSIGFSGNTIYF
J gene: TRBJ2-1; clone size: -; D gene: TRBD2; V gene: TRBV6-4; CDR3 DNA: TGTGCCAGCAGTGACGGCGGGGGGGCCGGTGATGAGCAGTTCTTC; CDR3 protein: CASSDGGGAGDEQFF
J gene: TRBJ1-4; clone size: -; D gene: -; V gene: TRBV18; CDR3 DNA: TGTGCCAGCTCAGCTATAGGGCTTTCCAATGAAAAACTGTTTTTT; CDR3 protein: CASSAIGLSNEKLFF
J gene: TRBJ2-5; clone size: once; D gene: TRBD2; V gene: TRBV4-2; CDR3 DNA: TGTGCCAGCAGCCAAGATAATCCTAGCGGGGCACAAGAGACCCAGTACTTC; CDR3 protein: CASSQDNPSGAQETQYF
J gene: TRBJ2-5; clone size: few; D gene: TRBD2; V gene: TRBV7-9; CDR3 DNA: TGTGCCAGCAGCTTAGAATTAGCGGGGACCCAGTACTTC; CDR3 protein: CASSLELAGTQYF
J gene: TRBJ2-2; clone size: -; D gene: -; V gene: TRBV4-1; CDR3 DNA: TGCGCTGGACGCGGCGACACCGGGGAGCTGTTTTTT; CDR3 protein: CAGRGDTGELFF
J gene: TRBJ2-2; clone size: -; D gene: -; V gene: TRBV18; CDR3 DNA: TGTGCCAGCTCACCGCCTGCAGGGCTTGGCACCGGGGAGCTGTTTTTT; CDR3 protein: CASSPPAGLGTGELFF
J gene: TRBJ1-2; clone size: once; D gene: TRBD1; V gene: TRBV10-2; CDR3 DNA: TGCGCCAGCAGTGAACGCGGGACAGGGGGCATCTATGGCTACACCTTC; CDR3 protein: CASSERGTGGIYGYTF
J gene: TRBJ2-5; clone size: -; D gene: TRBD2; V gene: TRBV4-2; CDR3 DNA: TGTGCCAGCAGCCAAGAGGCTAGCGGTCAAGAGACCCAGTACTTC; CDR3 protein: CASSQEASGQETQYF
J gene: TRBJ2-2; clone size: -; D gene: -; V gene: TRBV25-1; CDR3 DNA: TGTGCCAGCAGCGCCCCGGCCAGGGTCAGCACCGGGGAGCTGTTTTTT; CDR3 protein: CASSAPARVSTGELFF
J gene: TRBJ1-1; clone size: -; D gene: -; V gene: TRBV25-1; CDR3 DNA: TGTGCCAGCACCCCGACAGCAAACACTGAAGCCTTCTTT; CDR3 protein: CASTPTANTEAFF
J gene: TRBJ2-5; clone size: -; D gene: TRBD1; V gene: TRBV6-1; CDR3 DNA: TGTGCCAGCAGAATCGGACAGGGCCCCAGGGAGACCCAGTACTTC; CDR3 protein: CASRIGQGPRETQYF
J gene: TRBJ2-5; clone size: few; D gene: -; V gene: TRBV14; CDR3 DNA: TGTGCCAGCAGCCAAGGCGCAGGGGTCCAAGAGACCCAGTACTTC; CDR3 protein: CASSQGAGVQETQYF
J gene: TRBJ1-1; clone size: -; D gene: -; V gene: TRBV18; CDR3 DNA: TGTGCCAGCTCACTGGACAGCAAGAACACTGAAGCTTTCTTT; CDR3 protein: CASSLDSKNTEAFF
J gene: TRBJ2-5; clone size: -; D gene: -; V gene: TRBV28; CDR3 DNA: TGTGCCAGCAGTACAGGGTTGGGGACCCAGTACTTC; CDR3 protein: CASSTGLGTQYF
J gene: TRBJ1-1; clone size: -; D gene: -; V gene: TRBV5-1; CDR3 DNA: TGCGCCAGCAGGTCCTCCCCGGGGAACACTGAAGCTTTCTTT; CDR3 protein: CASRSSPGNTEAFF
J gene: TRBJ2-2; clone size: -; D gene: -; V gene: TRBV6-5; CDR3 DNA: TGTGCCAGCAGACCCGGGTGGGTAGTCACCGGGGAGCTGTTTTTT; CDR3 protein: CASRPGWVVTGELFF
J gene: TRBJ1-4; clone size: -; D gene: TRBD1; V gene: TRBV29-1; CDR3 DNA: TGCAGCGCACGGACAGGGGGAGAAAAACTGTTTTTT; CDR3 protein: CSARTGGEKLFF
J gene: TRBJ1-3; clone size: -; D gene: -; V gene: TRBV7-9; CDR3 DNA: TGTGCCAGCAGCAACACTACGGTCAGAAACACCATATATTTT; CDR3 protein: CASSNTTVRNTIYF
J gene: TRBJ1-5; clone size: -; D gene: -; V gene: TRBV28; CDR3 DNA: TGTGCCAGCAGCCCCTCTCCCCTGAGGTGGGACACCGATCAGCCCCAGCATTTT; CDR3 protein: CASSPSPLRWDTDQPQHF
J gene: TRBJ1-1; clone size: once; D gene: TRBD1; V gene: TRBV10-1; CDR3 DNA: TGCGCCAGCCCGACGGGCAGGGGGGAACTGAACACTGAAGCTTTCTTT; CDR3 protein: CASPTGRGELNTEAFF
J gene: TRBJ2-3; clone size: -; D gene: -; V gene: TRBV20-1; CDR3 DNA: TGCAGTGCTAGGTATACAGATACGCAGTATTTT; CDR3 protein: CSARYTDTQYF